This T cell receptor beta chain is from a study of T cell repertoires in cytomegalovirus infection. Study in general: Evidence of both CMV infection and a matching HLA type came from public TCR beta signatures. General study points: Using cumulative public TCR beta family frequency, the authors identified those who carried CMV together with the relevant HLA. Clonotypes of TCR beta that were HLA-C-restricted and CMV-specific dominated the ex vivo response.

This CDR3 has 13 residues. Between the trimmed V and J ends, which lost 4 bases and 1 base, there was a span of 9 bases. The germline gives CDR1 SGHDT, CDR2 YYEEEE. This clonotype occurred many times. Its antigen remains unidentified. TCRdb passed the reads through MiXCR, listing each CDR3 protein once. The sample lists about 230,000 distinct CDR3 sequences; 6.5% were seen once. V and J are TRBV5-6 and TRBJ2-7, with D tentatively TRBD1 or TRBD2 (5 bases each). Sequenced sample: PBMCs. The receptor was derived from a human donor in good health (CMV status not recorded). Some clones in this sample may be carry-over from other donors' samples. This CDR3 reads CASSIGASYEQYF. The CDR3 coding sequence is TGTGCCAGCAGCATCGGGGCTTCCTACGAGCAGTACTTC.